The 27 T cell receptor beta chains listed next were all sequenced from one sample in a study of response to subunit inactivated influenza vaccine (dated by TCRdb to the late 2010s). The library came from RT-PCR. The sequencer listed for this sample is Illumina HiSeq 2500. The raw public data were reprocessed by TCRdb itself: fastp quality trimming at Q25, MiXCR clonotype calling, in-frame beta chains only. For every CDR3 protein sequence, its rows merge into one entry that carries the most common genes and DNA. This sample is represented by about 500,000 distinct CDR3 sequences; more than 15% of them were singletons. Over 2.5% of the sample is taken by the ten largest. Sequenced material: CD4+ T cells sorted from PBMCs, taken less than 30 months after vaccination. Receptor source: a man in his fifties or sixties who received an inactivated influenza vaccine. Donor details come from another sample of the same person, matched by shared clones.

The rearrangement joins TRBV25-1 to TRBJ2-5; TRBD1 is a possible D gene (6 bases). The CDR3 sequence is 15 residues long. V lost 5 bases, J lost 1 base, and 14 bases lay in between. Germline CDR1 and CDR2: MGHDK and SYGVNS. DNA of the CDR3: TGTGCCAGCAGTCCCAGGGGACGTAGCCAAGAGACCCAGTACTTC. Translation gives CASSPRGRSQETQYF.

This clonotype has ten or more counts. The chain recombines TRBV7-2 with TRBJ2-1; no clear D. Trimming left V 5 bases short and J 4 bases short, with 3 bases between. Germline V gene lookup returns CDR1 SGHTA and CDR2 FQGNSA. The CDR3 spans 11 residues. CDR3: CASSNYNEQFF. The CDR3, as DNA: TGTGCCAGCAGCAATTACAATGAGCAGTTCTTC.

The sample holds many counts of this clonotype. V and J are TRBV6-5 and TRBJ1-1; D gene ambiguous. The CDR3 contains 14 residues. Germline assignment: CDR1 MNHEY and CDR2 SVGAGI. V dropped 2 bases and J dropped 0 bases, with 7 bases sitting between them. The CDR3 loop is CASSYDGMNTEAFF. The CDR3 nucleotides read TGTGCCAGCAGTTACGACGGAATGAACACTGAAGCTTTCTTT.

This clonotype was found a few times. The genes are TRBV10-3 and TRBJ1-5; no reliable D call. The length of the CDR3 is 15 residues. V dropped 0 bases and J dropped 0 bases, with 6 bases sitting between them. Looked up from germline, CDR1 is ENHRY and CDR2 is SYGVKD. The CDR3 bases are TGTGCCATCAGTGAGTCGGGTGATAGCAATCAGCCCCAGCATTTT. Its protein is CAISESGDSNQPQHF.

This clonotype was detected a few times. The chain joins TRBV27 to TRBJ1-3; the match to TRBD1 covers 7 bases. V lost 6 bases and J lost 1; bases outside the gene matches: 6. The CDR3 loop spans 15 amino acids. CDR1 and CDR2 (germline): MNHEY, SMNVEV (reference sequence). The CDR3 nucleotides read TGTGCCAGCAGCGAACAGGGGACTTCTGGAAACACCATATATTTT. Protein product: CASSEQGTSGNTIYF.

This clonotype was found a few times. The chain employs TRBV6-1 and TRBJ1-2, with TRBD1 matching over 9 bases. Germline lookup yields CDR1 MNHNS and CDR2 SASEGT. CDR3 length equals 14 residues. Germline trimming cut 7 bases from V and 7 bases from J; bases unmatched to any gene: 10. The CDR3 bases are TGTGCCAGCACGAGACAGGGGGGAGTCGGTGGCTACACCTTC. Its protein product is CASTRQGGVGGYTF.

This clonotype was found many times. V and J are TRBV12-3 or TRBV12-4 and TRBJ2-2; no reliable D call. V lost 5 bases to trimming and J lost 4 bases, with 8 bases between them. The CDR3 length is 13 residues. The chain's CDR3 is CASSLGFTGELFF. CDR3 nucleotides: TGTGCCAGCAGTCTGGGCTTCACCGGGGAGCTGTTTTTT.

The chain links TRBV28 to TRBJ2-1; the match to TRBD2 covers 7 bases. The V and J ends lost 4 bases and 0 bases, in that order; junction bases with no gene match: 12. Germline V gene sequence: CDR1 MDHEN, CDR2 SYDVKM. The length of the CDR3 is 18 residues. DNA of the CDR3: TGTGCCAGCAGTTCCCATTCGTTTGGCGGGAGCTCCTACAATGAGCAGTTCTTC. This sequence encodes CASSSHSFGGSSYNEQFF.

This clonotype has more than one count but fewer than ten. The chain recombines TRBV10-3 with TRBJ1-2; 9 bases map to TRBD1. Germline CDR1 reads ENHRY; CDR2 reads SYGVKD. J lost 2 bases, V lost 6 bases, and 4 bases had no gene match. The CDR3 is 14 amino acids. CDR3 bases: TGTGCCATCAGAGGGGACAGGGACAACTATGGCTACACCTTC. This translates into CAIRGDRDNYGYTF.

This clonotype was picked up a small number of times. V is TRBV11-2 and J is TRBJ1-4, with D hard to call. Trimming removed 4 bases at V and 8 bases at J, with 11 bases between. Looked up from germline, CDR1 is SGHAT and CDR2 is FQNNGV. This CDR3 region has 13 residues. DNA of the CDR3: TGTGCCAGCAGCTCCACGATAGCAGAAAAACTGTTTTTT. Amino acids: CASSSTIAEKLFF.

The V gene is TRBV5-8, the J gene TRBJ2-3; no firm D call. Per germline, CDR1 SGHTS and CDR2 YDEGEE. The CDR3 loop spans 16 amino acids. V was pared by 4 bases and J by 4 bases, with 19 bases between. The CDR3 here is CASSPGLSGGADTQYF. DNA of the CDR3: TGTGCCAGCAGCCCCGGGCTCTCCGGCGGTGCAGATACGCAGTATTTT.

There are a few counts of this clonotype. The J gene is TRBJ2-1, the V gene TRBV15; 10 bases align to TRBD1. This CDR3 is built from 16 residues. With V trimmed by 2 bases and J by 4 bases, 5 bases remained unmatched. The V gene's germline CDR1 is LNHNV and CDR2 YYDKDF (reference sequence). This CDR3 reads CATSRQPGQGYNEQFF. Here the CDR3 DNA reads TGTGCCACCAGCAGACAACCGGGACAGGGGTACAATGAGCAGTTCTTC.

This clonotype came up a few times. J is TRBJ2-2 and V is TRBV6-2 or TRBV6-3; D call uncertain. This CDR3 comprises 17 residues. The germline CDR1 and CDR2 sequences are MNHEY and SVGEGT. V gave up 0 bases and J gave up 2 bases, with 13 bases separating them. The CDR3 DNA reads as TGTGCCAGCAGTTACTCTGAGACCGGATTCAACACCGGGGAGCTGTTTTTT. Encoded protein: CASSYSETGFNTGELFF.

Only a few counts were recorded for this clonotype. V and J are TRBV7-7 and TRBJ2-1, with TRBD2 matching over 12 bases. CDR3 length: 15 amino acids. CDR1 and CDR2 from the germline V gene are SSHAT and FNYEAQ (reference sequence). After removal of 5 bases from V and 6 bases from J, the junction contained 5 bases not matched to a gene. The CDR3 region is CASSPSGRAGNEQFF. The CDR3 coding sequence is TGTGCCAGCAGCCCTAGCGGGAGGGCCGGCAATGAGCAGTTCTTC.

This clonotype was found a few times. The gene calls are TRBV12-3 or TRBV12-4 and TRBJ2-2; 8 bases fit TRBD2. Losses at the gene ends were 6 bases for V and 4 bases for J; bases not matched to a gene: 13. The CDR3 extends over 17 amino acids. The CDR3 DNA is TGTGCCAGCAGCCCCGGTAGCGGGGCCGCGGGCACCGGGGAGCTGTTTTTT. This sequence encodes CASSPGSGAAGTGELFF.

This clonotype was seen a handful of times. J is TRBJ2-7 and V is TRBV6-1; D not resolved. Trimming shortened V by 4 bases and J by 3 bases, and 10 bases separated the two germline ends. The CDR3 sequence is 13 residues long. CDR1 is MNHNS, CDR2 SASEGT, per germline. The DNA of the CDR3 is TGTGCCAGCAGTGGCGACCTGGGCTACGAGCAGTACTTC. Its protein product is CASSGDLGYEQYF.

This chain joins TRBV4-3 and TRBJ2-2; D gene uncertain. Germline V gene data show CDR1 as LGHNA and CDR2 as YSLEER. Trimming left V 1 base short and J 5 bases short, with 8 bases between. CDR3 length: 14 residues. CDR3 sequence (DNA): TGCGCCAGCAGCCAAGGGCCAAAAACCGGGGAGCTGTTTTTT. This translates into CASSQGPKTGELFF.

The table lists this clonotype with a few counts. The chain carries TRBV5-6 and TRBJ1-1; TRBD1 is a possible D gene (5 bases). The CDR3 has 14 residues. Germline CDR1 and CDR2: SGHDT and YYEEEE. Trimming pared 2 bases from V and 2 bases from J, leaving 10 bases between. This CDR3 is CASSFTGPNTEAFF. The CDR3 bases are TGTGCCAGCAGCTTTACAGGACCCAACACTGAAGCTTTCTTT.

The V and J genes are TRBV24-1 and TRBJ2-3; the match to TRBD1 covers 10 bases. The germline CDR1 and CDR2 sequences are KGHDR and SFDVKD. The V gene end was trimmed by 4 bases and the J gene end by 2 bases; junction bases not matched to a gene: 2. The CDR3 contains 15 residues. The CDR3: CATSEGQGNTDTQYF. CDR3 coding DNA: TGTGCCACCAGTGAGGGACAGGGGAACACAGATACGCAGTATTTT.

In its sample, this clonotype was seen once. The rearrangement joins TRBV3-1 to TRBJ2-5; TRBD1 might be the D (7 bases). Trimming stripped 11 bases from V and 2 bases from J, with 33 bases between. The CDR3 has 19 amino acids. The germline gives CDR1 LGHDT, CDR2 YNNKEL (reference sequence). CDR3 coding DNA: TGTGCCTGCTCCCAGCACCTCCGTTGGGGCAGGGGGGTTCAAGAGACCCAGTACTTC. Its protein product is CACSQHLRWGRGVQETQYF.

CDR3 loop: CASRPPGGQGFFGANVLTF. The CDR3 DNA follows: TGCGCCAGCAGACCTCCGGGGGGACAGGGGTTTTTTGGGGCCAACGTCCTGACTTTC. The chain joins TRBV5-1 to TRBJ2-6; 10 nucleotides align to TRBD1. The CDR3 runs 19 residues. V trimming: 5 bases; J trimming: 3 bases; junction bases outside the gene matches: 14. The germline CDR1 and CDR2 sequences are SGHRS and YFSETQ.

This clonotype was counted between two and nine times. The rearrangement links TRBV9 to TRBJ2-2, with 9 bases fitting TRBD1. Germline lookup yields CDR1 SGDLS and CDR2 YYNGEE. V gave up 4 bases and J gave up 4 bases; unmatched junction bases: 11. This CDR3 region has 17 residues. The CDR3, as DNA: TGTGCCAGCAGCAAGAACCCCGGGACAGGGCGCACCGGGGAGCTGTTTTTT. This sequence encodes CASSKNPGTGRTGELFF.

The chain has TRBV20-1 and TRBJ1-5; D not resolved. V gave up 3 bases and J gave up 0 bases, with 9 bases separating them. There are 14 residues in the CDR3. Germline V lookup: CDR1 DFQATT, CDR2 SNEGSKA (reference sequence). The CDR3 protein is CSASGGVSNQPQHF. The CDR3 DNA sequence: TGCAGTGCTAGCGGCGGAGTTAGCAATCAGCCCCAGCATTTT.

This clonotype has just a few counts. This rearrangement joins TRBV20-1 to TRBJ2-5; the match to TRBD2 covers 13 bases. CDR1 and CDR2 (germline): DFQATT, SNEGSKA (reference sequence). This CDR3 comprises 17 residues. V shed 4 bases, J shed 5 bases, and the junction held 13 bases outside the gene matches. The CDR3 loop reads CSAISPGTSGVGETQYF. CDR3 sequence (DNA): TGCAGTGCTATAAGCCCGGGGACTAGCGGGGTGGGGGAGACCCAGTACTTC.

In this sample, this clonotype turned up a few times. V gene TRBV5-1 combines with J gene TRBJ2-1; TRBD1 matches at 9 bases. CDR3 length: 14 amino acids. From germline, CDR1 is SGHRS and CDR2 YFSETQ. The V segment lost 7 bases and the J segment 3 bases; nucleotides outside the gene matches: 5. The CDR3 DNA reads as TGCGCCAGCCGGACAGGGGAACACTACAATGAGCAGTTCTTC. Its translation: CASRTGEHYNEQFF.

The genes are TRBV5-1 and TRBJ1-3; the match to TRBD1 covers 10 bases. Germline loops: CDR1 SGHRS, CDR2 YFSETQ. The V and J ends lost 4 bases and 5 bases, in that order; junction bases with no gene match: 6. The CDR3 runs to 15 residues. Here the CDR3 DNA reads TGCGCCAGCAGCCCGGGACAGGGGAACAGAAACACCATATATTTT. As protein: CASSPGQGNRNTIYF.

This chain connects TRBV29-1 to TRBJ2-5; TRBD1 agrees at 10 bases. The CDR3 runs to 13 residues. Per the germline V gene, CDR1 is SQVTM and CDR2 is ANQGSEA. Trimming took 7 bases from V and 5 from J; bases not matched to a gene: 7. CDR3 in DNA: TGCAGCGCCACCGGACAGGGGGGGGAGACCCAGTACTTC. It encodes CSATGQGGETQYF. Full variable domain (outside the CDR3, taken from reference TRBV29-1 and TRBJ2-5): SAVISQKPSRDICQRGTSLTIQCQVDSQVTMMFWYRQQPGQSLTLIATANQGSEATYESGFVIDKFPISRPNLTFSTLTVSNMSPEDSSIYLCSATGQGGETQYFGPGTRLLVL.